A single sample gave rise to the 15 T cell receptor beta chains below, sequenced in a study of control samples from healthy donors and cancer patients. The data were produced by immunoSEQ multiplex PCR, yet TCRdb's version contains in-frame clones alone and is incomplete. The sample includes roughly 90,000 clones, more than 80% of them seen just once. Sequencing input: blood. The origin of the receptors is a woman aged 30 to 39 in good health.

The chain employs TRBV12-2 and TRBJ2-2; the table's TRBD1 call for D was not verified on the DNA. TRBV12-2 counts as a pseudogene. The CDR3 sequence is 16 residues long. CDR3 in DNA: TGTGCAAGTCGCTCGAATATTAAGGGGGTCCCCGGGGAGCTGTTTTTT. Amino acids: CASRSNIKGVPGELFF.

The V and J genes are TRBV7-9 and TRBJ1-2; D is unresolved. This CDR3 spans 16 amino acids. V gave up 1 base and J gave up 3 bases, with 15 bases separating them. In germline, CDR1 is SEHNR, CDR2 FQNEAQ (reference sequence). The CDR3 coding sequence is TGTGCCAGCAGCTTAGATAGGTACGCGGAGGACTATGGCTACACCTTC. Translation: CASSLDRYAEDYGYTF.

V and J are TRBV24-1 and TRBJ1-2, with D maybe TRBD1 (6 bases). The CDR3 extends over 15 amino acids. Trimming removed 5 bases at V and 1 base at J, with 13 bases between. Germline CDR1 and CDR2: KGHDR and SFDVKD. CDR3 bases: TGTGCCACCAGTGCGGGGCAGGGGAATAACTATGGCTACACCTTC. It encodes CATSAGQGNNYGYTF.

The gene calls are TRBV27 and TRBJ2-2; 8 bases align to TRBD2. CDR1 and CDR2 (germline): MNHEY, SMNVEV (reference sequence). The CDR3 is 18 amino acids. The V segment lost 4 bases and the J segment 0 bases; nucleotides outside the gene matches: 10. The CDR3 sequence: CASSSFREGETNTGELFF. The CDR3 nucleotides read TGTGCCAGCAGTTCATTCCGGGAGGGGGAAACGAACACCGGGGAGCTGTTTTTT.

A single count supports this clone. The rearrangement joins TRBV5-6 to TRBJ2-5; possibly TRBD1 for D (7 bases). Between the trimmed V and J ends, which lost 0 bases and 1 base, there was a span of 13 bases. This CDR3 comprises 16 residues. The germline CDR1 and CDR2 sequences are SGHDT and YYEEEE. CDR3 in DNA: TGTGCCAGCAGCTTGGTCGGCAGGGGGGTCCAAGAGACCCAGTACTTC. Protein sequence: CASSLVGRGVQETQYF.

The J gene is TRBJ2-7, the V gene TRBV3-1 (or the pseudogene TRBV3-2); a possible D gene is TRBD1 (5 bases). V lost 4 bases and J 10 bases, leaving 14 bases between the germline ends. Germline-derived CDR1 and CDR2 are LGHDT and YNNKEL (reference sequence). The CDR3 is made up of 12 amino acids. The CDR3 sequence: CASSRGGQGQYF. CDR3 in DNA: TGTGCCAGCAGCCGCGGTGGGCAGGGTCAGTACTTC.

The chain recombines TRBV5-1 with TRBJ2-5; 7 positions agree with TRBD1. V shed 0 bases, J shed 4 bases, and the junction held 6 bases outside the gene matches. This CDR3 comprises 15 residues. The germline CDR1 and CDR2 sequences are SGHRS and YFSETQ. CDR3 sequence (DNA): TGCGCCAGCAGCTTGGGAGGGGGCCAAGGAGAGACCCAGTACTTC. It translates to CASSLGGGQGETQYF.

This sequence joins TRBV10-2 and TRBJ2-7, with 15 bases identical to TRBD2. The CDR3 extends over 19 amino acids. Germline V CDR1 and CDR2: WSHSY, SAAADI. The V gene end was trimmed by 6 bases and the J gene end by 2 bases; junction bases not matched to a gene: 14. The CDR3 DNA follows: TGCGCCAGCAGGGGTACCGGGACTAGCGGGAGGTACCTGACCTACGAGCAGTACTTC. Protein product: CASRGTGTSGRYLTYEQYF.

This sequence joins TRBV28 and TRBJ2-3, with 10 bases matching TRBD2. V trimming: 5 bases; J trimming: 2 bases; junction bases outside the gene matches: 1. From germline, CDR1 is MDHEN and CDR2 SYDVKM. This CDR3 contains 14 residues. CDR3 residues: CASSGLADTDTQYF. CDR3 sequence (DNA): TGTGCCAGCAGTGGACTAGCGGACACAGATACGCAGTATTTT.

The V gene is TRBV6-6, the J gene TRBJ1-4; D remains ambiguous. This CDR3 is built from 12 residues. V dropped 6 bases and J dropped 8 bases, with 10 bases sitting between them. CDR1 and CDR2 (germline): MNHNY, SVGAGI (reference sequence). This CDR3 is CASSRPEEKLFF. Written as DNA, the CDR3 is TGTGCCAGCAGCCGCCCTGAGGAAAAACTGTTTTTT.

The V and J genes are TRBV11-2 and TRBJ1-4, with 9 bases lining up with TRBD1. Germline CDR1 and CDR2: SGHAT and FQNNGV. The length of the CDR3 is 15 residues. V trimming: 1 base; J trimming: 6 bases; junction bases outside the gene matches: 3. CDR3: CASSLGGTGYEKLFF. The CDR3 nucleotides are TGTGCCAGCAGCTTAGGTGGGACAGGGTATGAAAAACTGTTTTTT. The full variable domain, with the rest looked up from reference TRBV11-2 and TRBJ1-4, is EAGVAQSPRYKIIEKRQSVAFWCNPISGHATLYWYQQILGQGPKLLIQFQNNGVVDDSQLPKDRFSAERLKGVDSTLKIQPAKLEDSAVYLCASSLGGTGYEKLFFGSGTQLSVL.

The gene calls are TRBV5-1 and TRBJ2-3; D may be TRBD1 or TRBD2 (5 bases each). The CDR3 extends over 14 amino acids. V shed 4 bases and J shed 6 bases, with 15 bases lying between them. CDR1 and CDR2 (germline): SGHRS, YFSETQ. This chain's CDR3 is CASSKGPLSDTQYF. The CDR3 DNA reads TGCGCCAGCAGCAAGGGACCCCTCTCGGATACGCAGTATTTT.

This chain uses TRBV4-1 with TRBJ1-1; D is unclear. The CDR3 consists of 14 residues. Germline lookup yields CDR1 MGHRA and CDR2 YSYEKL. Trimming took 0 bases from V and 0 from J, leaving 5 bases between them. The CDR3 bases are TGCGCCAGCAGCCAAGAAACGGTGAACACTGAAGCTTTCTTT. Translated: CASSQETVNTEAFF.

Here the CDR3 DNA reads TGTGCCAGCAGCGAAGGACGTCGGGAGATCAAAAACATTCAGTACTTC. Amino acids: CASSEGRREIKNIQYF. The genes are TRBV14 and TRBJ2-4; possibly TRBD2 for D (6 bases). The germline CDR1 and CDR2 sequences are SGHDN and FVKESK. Trimming took 5 bases from V and 3 from J, leaving 17 bases between them. This CDR3 comprises 16 residues.

V is TRBV12-5 and J is TRBJ2-1; D perhaps matches TRBD1 (6 bases). Germline V gene data show CDR1 as LGHNT and CDR2 as FRNRAP. V lost 5 bases, J lost 7 bases, and 6 bases lay in between. The CDR3 contains 11 residues. The CDR3 DNA is TGTGCTAGTGGTCAGGGGAATGAGCAGTTCTTC. This sequence encodes CASGQGNEQFF.